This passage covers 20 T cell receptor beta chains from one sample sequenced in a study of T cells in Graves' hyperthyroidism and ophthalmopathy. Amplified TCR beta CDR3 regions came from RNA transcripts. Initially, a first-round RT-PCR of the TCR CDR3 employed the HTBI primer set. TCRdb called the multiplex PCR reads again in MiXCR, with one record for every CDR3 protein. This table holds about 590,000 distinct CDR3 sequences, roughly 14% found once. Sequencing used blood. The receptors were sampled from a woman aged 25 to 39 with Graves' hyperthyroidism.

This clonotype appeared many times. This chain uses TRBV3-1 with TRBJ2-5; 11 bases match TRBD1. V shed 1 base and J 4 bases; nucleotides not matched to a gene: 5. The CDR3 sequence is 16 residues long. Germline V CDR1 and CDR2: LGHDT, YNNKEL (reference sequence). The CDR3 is CASSQGAGTGGETQYF. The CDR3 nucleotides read TGTGCCAGCAGCCAAGGCGCCGGGACAGGGGGAGAGACCCAGTACTTC.

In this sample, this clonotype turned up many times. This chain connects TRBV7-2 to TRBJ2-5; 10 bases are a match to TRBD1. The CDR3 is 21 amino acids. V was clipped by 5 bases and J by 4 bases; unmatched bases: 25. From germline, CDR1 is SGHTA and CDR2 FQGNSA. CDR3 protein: CASSAGTGVGGPPARRETQYF. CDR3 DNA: TGTGCCAGCAGCGCCGGGACAGGGGTGGGAGGTCCCCCAGCCCGGCGAGAGACCCAGTACTTC.

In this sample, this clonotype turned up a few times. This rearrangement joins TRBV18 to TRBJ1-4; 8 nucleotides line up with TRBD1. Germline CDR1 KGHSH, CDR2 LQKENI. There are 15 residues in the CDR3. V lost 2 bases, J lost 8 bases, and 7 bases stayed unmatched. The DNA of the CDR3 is TGTGCCAGCTCACCAACTGGACAGGGTGGCGAAAAACTGTTTTTT. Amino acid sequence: CASSPTGQGGEKLFF.

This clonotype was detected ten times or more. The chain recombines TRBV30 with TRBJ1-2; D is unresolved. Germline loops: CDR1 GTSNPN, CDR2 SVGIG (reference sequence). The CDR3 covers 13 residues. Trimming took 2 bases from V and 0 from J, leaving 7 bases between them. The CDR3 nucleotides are TGTGCCTGGAGTATAGAGCCTAACTATGGCTACACCTTC. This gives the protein CAWSIEPNYGYTF.

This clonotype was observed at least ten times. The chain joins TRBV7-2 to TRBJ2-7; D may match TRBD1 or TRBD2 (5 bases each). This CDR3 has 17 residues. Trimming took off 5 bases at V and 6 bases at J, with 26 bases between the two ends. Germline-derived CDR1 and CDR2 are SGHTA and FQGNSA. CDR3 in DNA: TGTGCCAGCAGCCCCGGGACGGGATACTTGGGGGAATTCGAGCAGTACTTC. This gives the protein CASSPGTGYLGEFEQYF.

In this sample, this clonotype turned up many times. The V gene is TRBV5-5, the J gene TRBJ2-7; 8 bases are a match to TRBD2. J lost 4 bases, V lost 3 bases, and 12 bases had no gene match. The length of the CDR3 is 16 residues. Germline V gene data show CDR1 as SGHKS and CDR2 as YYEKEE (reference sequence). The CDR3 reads CASSSALGSGIYEQYF. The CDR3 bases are TGTGCCAGCAGCTCTGCTTTAGGTAGCGGGATATACGAGCAGTACTTC.

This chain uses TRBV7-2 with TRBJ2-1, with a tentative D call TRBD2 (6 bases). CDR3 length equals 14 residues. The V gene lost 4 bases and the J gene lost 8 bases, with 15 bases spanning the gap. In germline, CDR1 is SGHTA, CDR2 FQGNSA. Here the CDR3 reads CASSSPGRQHEQFF. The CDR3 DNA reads TGTGCCAGCAGCTCCCCGGGGAGGCAGCATGAGCAGTTCTTC.

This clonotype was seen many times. The CDR3 here is CSAQAGVYNEQFF. CDR3 sequence (DNA): TGCAGTGCCCAAGCGGGAGTCTACAATGAGCAGTTCTTC. The chain has TRBV20-1 and TRBJ2-1; 8 bases line up with TRBD2. In germline, CDR1 is DFQATT, CDR2 SNEGSKA (reference sequence). V gave up 6 bases and J gave up 3 bases; unmatched junction bases: 4. The CDR3 length is 13 residues.

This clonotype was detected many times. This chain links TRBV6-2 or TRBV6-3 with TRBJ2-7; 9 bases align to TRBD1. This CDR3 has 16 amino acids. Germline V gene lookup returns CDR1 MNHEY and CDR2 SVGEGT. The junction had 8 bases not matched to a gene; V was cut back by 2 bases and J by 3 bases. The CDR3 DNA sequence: TGTGCCAGCAGTTACACGGACAGGGGACCCCGCTACGAGCAGTACTTC. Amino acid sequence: CASSYTDRGPRYEQYF.

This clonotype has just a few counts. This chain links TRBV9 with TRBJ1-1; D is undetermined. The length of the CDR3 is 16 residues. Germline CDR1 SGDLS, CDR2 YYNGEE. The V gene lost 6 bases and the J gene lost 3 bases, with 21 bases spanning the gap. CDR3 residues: CASTPPPPSRHTEAFF. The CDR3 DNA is TGTGCCAGCACCCCTCCCCCCCCTAGCAGACACACTGAAGCTTTCTTT.

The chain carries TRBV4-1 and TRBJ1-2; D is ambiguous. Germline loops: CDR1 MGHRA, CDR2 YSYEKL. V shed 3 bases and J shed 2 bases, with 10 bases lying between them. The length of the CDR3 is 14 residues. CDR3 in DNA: TGCGCCAGCAGCCACGAAGACACCAACTATGGCTACACCTTC. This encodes CASSHEDTNYGYTF.

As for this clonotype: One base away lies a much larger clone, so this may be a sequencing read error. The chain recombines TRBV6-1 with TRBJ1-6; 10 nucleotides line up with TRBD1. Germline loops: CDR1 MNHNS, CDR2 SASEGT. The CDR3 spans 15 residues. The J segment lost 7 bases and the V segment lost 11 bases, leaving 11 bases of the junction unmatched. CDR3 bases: TGTGCCGGCAATGCTGCGGGACAGGGGAATTCACCCCTCCACTTT. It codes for CAGNAAGQGNSPLHF.

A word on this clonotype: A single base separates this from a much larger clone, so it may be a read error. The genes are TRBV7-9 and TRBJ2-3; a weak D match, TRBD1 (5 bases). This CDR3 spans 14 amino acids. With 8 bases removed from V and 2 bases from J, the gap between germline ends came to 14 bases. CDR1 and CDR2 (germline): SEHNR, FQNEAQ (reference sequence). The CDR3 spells CASGPTDTTDTQYF. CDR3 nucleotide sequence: TGTGCCAGCGGCCCGACAGATACCACAGATACGCAGTATTTT. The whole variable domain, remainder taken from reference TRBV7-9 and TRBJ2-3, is DTGVSQNPRHKITKRGQNVTFRCDPISEHNRLYWYRQTLGQGPEFLTYFQNEAQLEKSRLLSDRFSAERPKGSFSTLEIQRTEQGDSAMYLCASGPTDTTDTQYFGPGTRLTVL.

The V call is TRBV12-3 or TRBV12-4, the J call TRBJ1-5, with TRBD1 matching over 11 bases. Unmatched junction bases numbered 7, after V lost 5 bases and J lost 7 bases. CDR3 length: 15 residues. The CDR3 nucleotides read TGTGCCAGCAGTCGGACAGGGGGCCTAGGACAGCCCCAGCATTTT. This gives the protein CASSRTGGLGQPQHF.

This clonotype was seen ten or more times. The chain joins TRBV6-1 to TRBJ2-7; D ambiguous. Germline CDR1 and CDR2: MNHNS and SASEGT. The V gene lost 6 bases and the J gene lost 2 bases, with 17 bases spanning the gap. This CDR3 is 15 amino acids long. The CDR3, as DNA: TGTGCCAGCAGCAAAAACAGTATCCCTCCCTACGAGCAGTACTTC. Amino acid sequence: CASSKNSIPPYEQYF.

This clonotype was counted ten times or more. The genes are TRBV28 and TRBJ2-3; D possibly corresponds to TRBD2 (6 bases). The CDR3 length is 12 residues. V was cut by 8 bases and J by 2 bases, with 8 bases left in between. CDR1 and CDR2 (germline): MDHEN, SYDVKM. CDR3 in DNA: TGTGCCAGCGGGACTTTCACAGATACGCAGTATTTT. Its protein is CASGTFTDTQYF.

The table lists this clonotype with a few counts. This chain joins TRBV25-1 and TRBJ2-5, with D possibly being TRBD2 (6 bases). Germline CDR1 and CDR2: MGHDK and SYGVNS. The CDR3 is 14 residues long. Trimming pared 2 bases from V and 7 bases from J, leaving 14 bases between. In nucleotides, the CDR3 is TGTGCCAGCAGTGAAATGTCGGGGGTAGGGACCCAGTACTTC. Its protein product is CASSEMSGVGTQYF.

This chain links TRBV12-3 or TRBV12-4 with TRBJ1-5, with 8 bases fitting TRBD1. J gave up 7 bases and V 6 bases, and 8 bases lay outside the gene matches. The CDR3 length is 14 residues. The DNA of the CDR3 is TGTGCCAGCAGCCCGGACAGGGCCGAACAGCCCCAGCATTTT. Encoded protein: CASSPDRAEQPQHF.

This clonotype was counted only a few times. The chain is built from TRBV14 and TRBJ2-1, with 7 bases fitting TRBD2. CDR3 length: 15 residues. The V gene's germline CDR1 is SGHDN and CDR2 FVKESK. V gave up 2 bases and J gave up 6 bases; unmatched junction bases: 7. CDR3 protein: CASSQFNGRRNEQFF. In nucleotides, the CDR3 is TGTGCCAGCAGCCAATTTAACGGGAGGCGCAATGAGCAGTTCTTC.

The CDR3 is CASSSPGLAGRTGELFF. For the CDR3, the DNA is TGTGCCAGCAGTTCTCCGGGACTAGCGGGACGGACCGGGGAGCTGTTTTTT. The chain links TRBV28 to TRBJ2-2; the match to TRBD2 covers 13 bases. CDR1 MDHEN and CDR2 SYDVKM come from the germline V gene. The J segment lost 5 bases and the V segment lost 4 bases, leaving 7 bases of the junction unmatched. CDR3 length: 17 amino acids.